This T cell receptor (delta chain) was observed in a study of gamma-delta chains in newborns, infants, children. Across the study: Microbial exposure reportedly drives polyclonal innate γδ T cell expansion after birth.

The V segment lost 4 bases and the J segment 6 bases; nucleotides outside the gene matches: 9. The germline gives CDR1 GEAIGNYY, CDR2 EKD. The length of the CDR3 is 14 residues. TCRdb fed the reads to CATT. Seen here are about 11,000 delta-chain clones, about 8.8% observed once, and the top ten hold approximately 4%. Sequenced input: blood. V and J are TRDV2 and TRDJ1; 8 bases are shared with TRDD3. The TCR comes from a child who was a newborn, infant or young child, either healthy, febrile or measles-vaccinated (not recorded which). CDR3 nucleotide sequence: TGTGCCTGTGAAGAATTGGGGGATGGTTATAAACTCATCTTT. Its translation: CACEELGDGYKLIF.